This T cell receptor beta chain comes out of a study of T cell repertoires in ileal Crohn's disease (dated by TCRdb to about 2019). General notes on the study: At the time of surgery, 35% to 40% of patients were active smokers, and the median duration of disease was roughly 8.3 years. All patients had surgery for a complication: stricturing disease in approximately 60% and penetrating disease in about 39%. Roughly half of the patients were given postoperative therapy, with 15 to 20 on anti-TNF agents and about a dozen on thiopurines. A prospective multicentre cohort supplied the 55 or so Crohn's disease patients whose TCR repertoires were analysed. The study was conducted in parallel with a multicentre cohort built to find predictors of early endoscopic recurrence after ileocolonic resection. A Rutgeerts score above i0 was used to define endoscopic postoperative recurrence. A total of about 170 mucosal samples from roughly 60 patients were sequenced, collected from several sites on the surgical specimen and at postoperative endoscopy. General findings and caveats noted by the study authors: Only a subgroup of patients, of unstated size, had mucosal CD4 and CD8 T cells sorted and sequenced. Compared with CD4 T cells, sorted CD8 T cells held more high-frequency clones, which suggests that the mucosal expansions were mostly CD8. A significantly higher proportion of clonal expansions was observed in active smokers at surgery than in non-smokers (approximately 26% vs 20%, p=0.02). Higher high-frequency clone percentages at surgery were associated with endoscopic recurrence; all patients with clonality above 26.8% (18/57) had recurrence.

Its CDR3 holds 15 amino acids, cysteine through phenylalanine. This entry keeps only the CDR3 DNA: 45 bases, framed from base 1. At the junction V is shortened by 7 bases and J by 3 bases, with 16 bases in between. Taken from the germline V gene (reference sequence), the CDR1 and CDR2 loops are LNHDA and SQIVND. Adults with ileal or ileocolonic Crohn's disease and an indication for ileocolonic resection were eligible for inclusion. Before DNA extraction, whole ileal mucosal biopsies were kept frozen at -80 degrees C. A TRizol-based method was used to extract genomic DNA from the frozen whole biopsies, and the DNA was quantified with a NanoDrop 2000 spectrophotometer. About this clone: The specificity of this receptor is unknown. Base quality data are lacking; no much larger clone is found one base away.

For commercial TCRB immunosequencing, about 500 nanograms of biopsy DNA were submitted for each sample. Adaptive Biotechnology amplified the CDR3 regions from genomic DNA with a two-step multiplex PCR designed to control amplification bias. The first PCR used primers for every V and J gene segment; the second PCR added barcodes and Illumina adapters. CDR3 libraries were sequenced on an Illumina instrument. Turning to the authors' computational methods: Vendor-provided pipelines were combined with custom analysis of raw data in R/Bioconductor under R version 3.3.0. Clonality, which ranges from 0 to 1, was calculated as the inverse of the normalised Shannon entropy across all productive clones. High-frequency clones were defined as the repertoire share of the top 100 clones, retaining only clones passing a 95% confidence test. Repertoire diversity was measured with the Simpson index, and overlap between samples was measured with the Morisita-Horn index. TCRdb limited this immuneACCESS table to in-frame rearrangements with V and J called. A share of clones is missing; checked studies link under half to unresolved V genes, and the rest is unexplained. The DNA was the basis for D and trimming; V, J and clone size are from that table. Across this sample there are roughly 9,600 clones, with 76% seen only once. The ten largest clones add up to less than 30% of the sample.

The chain is assembled from TRBV19 and TRBJ1-5; possibly the D gene is TRBD1, per 5 matching bases. The receptor was isolated from an adult with Crohn's disease. The sample comprised ileal tissue. The CDR3 in this case is CASIQSGLNNQPQHF. The DNA reads as follows: TGTGCCAGTATTCAATCAGGGTTAAACAATCAGCCCCAGCATTTT.